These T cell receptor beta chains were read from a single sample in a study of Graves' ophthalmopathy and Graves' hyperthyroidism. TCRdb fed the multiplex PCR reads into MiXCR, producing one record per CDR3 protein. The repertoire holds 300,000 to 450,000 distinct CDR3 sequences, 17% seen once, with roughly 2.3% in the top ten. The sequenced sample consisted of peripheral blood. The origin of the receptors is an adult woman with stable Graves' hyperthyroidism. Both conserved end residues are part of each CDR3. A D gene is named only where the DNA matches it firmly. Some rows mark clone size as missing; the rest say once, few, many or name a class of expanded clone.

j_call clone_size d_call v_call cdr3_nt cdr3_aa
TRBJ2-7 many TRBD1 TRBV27 TGTGCCAGCAAAAGGACAGGCTCCTACGAGCAGTACTTC CASKRTGSYEQYF
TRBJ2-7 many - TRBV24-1 TGTGCCACCAGTGATTTCGGCAGCGACGAGCAGTACTTC CATSDFGSDEQYF
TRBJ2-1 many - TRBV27 TGTGCCAGCGGAGTTTACAATGAGCAGTTCTTC CASGVYNEQFF
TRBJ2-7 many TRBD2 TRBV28 TGTGCCAGCAGGATTTCCCGGGACTACATCTACGAGCAGTACTTC CASRISRDYIYEQYF
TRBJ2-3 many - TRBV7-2 TGTGCCAGCAGCTTACTGGGCCCAGATACGCAGTATTTT CASSLLGPDTQYF
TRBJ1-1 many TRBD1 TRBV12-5 TGTGCTAGTGGTTTGGGGACCGACAGGGTACTAAACACTGAAGCTTTCTTT CASGLGTDRVLNTEAFF
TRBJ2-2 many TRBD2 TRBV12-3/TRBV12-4 TGTGCCAGCAGTACCCCGACAGACCTAGCGGCCTGGGGCGGGGAGCTGTTTTTT CASSTPTDLAAWGGELFF
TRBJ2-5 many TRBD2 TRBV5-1 TGCGCCAGCACCCAAACACCCAGCGGGAGTAGCGGACAGACCCAGTACTTC CASTQTPSGSSGQTQYF
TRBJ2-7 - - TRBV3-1 TGTGCCAGCAGCGGTTCCGAGGGCTTTGGCGAGCAGTACTTC CASSGSEGFGEQYF
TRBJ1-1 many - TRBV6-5 TGTGCCAGCAGTTACGGTGGGGAGCGTGCTGAAGCTTTCTTT CASSYGGERAEAFF
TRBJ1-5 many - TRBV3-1 TGTGCCAGCAGTAGAGGGGTTTTAGGCAATCAGCCCCAGCATTTT CASSRGVLGNQPQHF
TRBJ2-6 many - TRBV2 TGTGCCAGCAGTGAATTCCTCTCTGGGGCCAACGTCCTGACTTTC CASSEFLSGANVLTF
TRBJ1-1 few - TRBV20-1 TGCAGTGCTAGAGATCTGGGCGGGGGTCCTGAAGCTTTCTTT CSARDLGGGPEAFF
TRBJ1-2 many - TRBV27 TGTGCCAGCAGCCCCGCCCCGGGGGCCTATGGCTACACCTTC CASSPAPGAYGYTF
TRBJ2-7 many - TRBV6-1 TGTGCCAGCTGGGACGTTGACTACGAGCAGTACTTC CASWDVDYEQYF
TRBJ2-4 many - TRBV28 TGTGCCAGCAAGGGCCCCCCGAGGACAGAGATAAACATTCAGTACTTC CASKGPPRTEINIQYF
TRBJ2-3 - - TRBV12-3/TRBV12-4 TGTGCCAGCAGTTTTGTGACAGATACGCAGTATTTT CASSFVTDTQYF
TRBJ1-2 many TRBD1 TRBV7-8 TGTGCCAGCAGCCGTTATTCAGGGACAGGGGTCCCTGGCTACACCTTC CASSRYSGTGVPGYTF
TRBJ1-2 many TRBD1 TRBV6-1 TGTGCCAGCAGTGAGGGACAGGCCTATGGCTACACCTTC CASSEGQAYGYTF
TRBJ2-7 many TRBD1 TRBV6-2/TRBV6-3 TGTGCCAGCAGCCCCGCGGGACAGGGGGCATACGAGCAGTACTTC CASSPAGQGAYEQYF
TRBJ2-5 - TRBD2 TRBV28 TGTGCCAGCAGACTCCTAGCGGAGAACCAAGAGACCCAGTACTTC CASRLLAENQETQYF
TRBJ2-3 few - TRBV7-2 TGTGCCAGCAGCTCCGGGGCTCCCCTCTATACGCAGTATTTT CASSSGAPLYTQYF
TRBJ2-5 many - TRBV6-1 TGTGCCAGCAGGACCCCGGGGACACACCAAGAGACCCAGTACTTC CASRTPGTHQETQYF
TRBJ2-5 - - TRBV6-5 TGTGCCAGCAGTTACTCATTGGGAAACCCATGGACCCAGTACTTC CASSYSLGNPWTQYF
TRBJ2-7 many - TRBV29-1 TGCAGCGTTGAGGGTAGCGTACCCTACGAGCAGTACTTC CSVEGSVPYEQYF
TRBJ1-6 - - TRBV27 TGTGCCAGCAGTTCAGTCGCAGTCTGGGGTTCACCCCTCCACTTT CASSSVAVWGSPLHF
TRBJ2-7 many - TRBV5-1 TGCGCCAGCAGCTTGGCAGGTGTAGAGTACGAGCAGTACTTC CASSLAGVEYEQYF
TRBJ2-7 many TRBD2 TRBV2 TGTGCCACCCGACTAGCGGGGAACTCCTACGAGCAGTACTTC CATRLAGNSYEQYF
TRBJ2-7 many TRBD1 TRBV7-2 TGTGCCAGCAGCTTTTTTCGTGGACAGGACTACGAGCAGTACTTC CASSFFRGQDYEQYF
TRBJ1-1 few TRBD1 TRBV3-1 TGTGCCAGCAGCGGGACCGACAGGGGGGGCACTGAAGCTTTCTTT CASSGTDRGGTEAFF
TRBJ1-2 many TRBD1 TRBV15 TGTGCCACCAGCAGAGGTGGGACAGGGGAGGTCTATGGCTACACCTTC CATSRGGTGEVYGYTF
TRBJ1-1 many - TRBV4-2 TGTGCCAGCAGCCAAGATTGGGGGGGGAACACTGAAGCTTTCTTT CASSQDWGGNTEAFF
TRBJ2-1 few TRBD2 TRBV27 TGTGCCAGCAGTTTAGGGTCTAGCGGTTCCTACAATGAGCAGTTCTTC CASSLGSSGSYNEQFF
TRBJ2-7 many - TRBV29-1 TGCAGCGTTGCCCCCCTCCTGGCGGGAATGGGAGAGCAGTACTTC CSVAPLLAGMGEQYF
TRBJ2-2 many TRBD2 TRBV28 TGTGCCAGCACCCAAGGGCAGACTAGCGGGAGTGAGACCGGGGAGCTGTTTTTT CASTQGQTSGSETGELFF
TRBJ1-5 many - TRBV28 TGTGCCAGCAGTCCGTCGGGACCCAGCAATCAGCCCCAGCATTTT CASSPSGPSNQPQHF
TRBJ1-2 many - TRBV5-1 TGCGCCAGCAGCTTGGCGGAGAGCCATGGCTACACCTTC CASSLAESHGYTF
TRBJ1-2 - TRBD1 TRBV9 TGTGCCAGCAGCGCGTGGGACAGGGACTATGGCTACACCTTC CASSAWDRDYGYTF
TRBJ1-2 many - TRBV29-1 TGCAGCGTTGAAGCCCCCCTATATTCCCTCTGGAACTATGGCTACACCTTC CSVEAPLYSLWNYGYTF
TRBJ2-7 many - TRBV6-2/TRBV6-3 TGTGCCAGCTCCCGCGGTCCCACCGAGCAGTACTTC CASSRGPTEQYF
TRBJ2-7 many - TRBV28 TGTGCCAGCAGTTCTGACAGGACATACCGCGGGAACGAGCAGTACTTC CASSSDRTYRGNEQYF
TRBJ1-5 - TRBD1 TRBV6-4 TGTGCCAGCAGACTCGCCGGGACAGGAATAATTGATCAGCCCCAGCATTTT CASRLAGTGIIDQPQHF
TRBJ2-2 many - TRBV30 TGTGCCTGGAGGCGGGGTCTAGGGACCGGGGAGCTGTTTTTT CAWRRGLGTGELFF
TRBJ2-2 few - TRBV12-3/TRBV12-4 TGTGCCAGCAGTGGTCGTAGTAGGGCCAGCACCGGGGAGCTGTTTTTT CASSGRSRASTGELFF
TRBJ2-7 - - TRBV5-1 TGCGCCAGCAGCCCTGCGGCGGTAACCTACGAGCAGTACTTC CASSPAAVTYEQYF
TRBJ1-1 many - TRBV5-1 TGCGCCAGCAGCTTTAGAGGGAGATTGGACACTGAAGCTTTCTTT CASSFRGRLDTEAFF
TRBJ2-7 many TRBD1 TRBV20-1 TGCAGTGCTAGATCTCCGGGACAGGGATACGAGCAGTACTTC CSARSPGQGYEQYF
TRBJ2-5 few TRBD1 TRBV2 TGTGCCAGCAGTTTCCTCCCGGGACAGGGACAGACCCAGTACTTC CASSFLPGQGQTQYF
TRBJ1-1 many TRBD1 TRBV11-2 TGTGCCAGCAGCTATAGGGGGCCCTCCGCTGAAGCTTTCTTT CASSYRGPSAEAFF
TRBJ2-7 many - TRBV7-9 TGTGCCAGCAGCCCCCCCCGTGACGAGCAGTACTTC CASSPPRDEQYF
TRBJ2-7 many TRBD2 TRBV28 TGTGCCAGCAGTCCGCCAGCGGGAGGCTTTTACGAGCAGTACTTC CASSPPAGGFYEQYF
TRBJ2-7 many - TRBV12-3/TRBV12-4 TGTGCCAGCAGTTTCGGCTCGGGTGGGCTAAGTTACGAGCAGTACTTC CASSFGSGGLSYEQYF
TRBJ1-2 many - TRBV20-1 TGCAGTGCTACCGGATCCCGCTATGGCTACACCTTC CSATGSRYGYTF
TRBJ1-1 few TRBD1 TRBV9 TGTGCCAGCAGCGGACAGGGGTGGGGCGCTGAAGCTTTCTTT CASSGQGWGAEAFF
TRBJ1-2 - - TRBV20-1 TGCAGTGCTAGGGGGAATGGCTACACCTTC CSARGNGYTF